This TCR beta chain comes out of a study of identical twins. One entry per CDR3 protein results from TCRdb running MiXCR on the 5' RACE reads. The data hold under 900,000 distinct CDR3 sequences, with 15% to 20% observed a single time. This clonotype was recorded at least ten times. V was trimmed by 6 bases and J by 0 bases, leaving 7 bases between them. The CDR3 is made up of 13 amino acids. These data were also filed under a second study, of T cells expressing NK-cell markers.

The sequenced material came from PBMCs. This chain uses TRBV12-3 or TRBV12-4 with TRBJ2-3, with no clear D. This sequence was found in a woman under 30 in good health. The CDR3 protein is CASRPTSTDTQYF. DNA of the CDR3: TGTGCCAGCAGACCTACGAGCACAGATACGCAGTATTTT.